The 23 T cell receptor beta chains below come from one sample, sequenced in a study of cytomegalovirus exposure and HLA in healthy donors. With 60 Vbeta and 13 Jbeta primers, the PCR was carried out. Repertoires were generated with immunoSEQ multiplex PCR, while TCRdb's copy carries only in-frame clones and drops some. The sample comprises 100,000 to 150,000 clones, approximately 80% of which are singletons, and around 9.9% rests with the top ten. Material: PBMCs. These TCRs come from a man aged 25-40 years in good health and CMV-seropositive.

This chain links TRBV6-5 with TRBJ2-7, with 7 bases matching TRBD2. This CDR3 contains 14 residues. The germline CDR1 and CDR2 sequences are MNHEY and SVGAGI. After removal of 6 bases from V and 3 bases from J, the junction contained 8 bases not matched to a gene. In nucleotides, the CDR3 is TGTGCCAGCAGCTTTGCGGGAGCCAACTACGAGCAGTACTTC. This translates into CASSFAGANYEQYF.

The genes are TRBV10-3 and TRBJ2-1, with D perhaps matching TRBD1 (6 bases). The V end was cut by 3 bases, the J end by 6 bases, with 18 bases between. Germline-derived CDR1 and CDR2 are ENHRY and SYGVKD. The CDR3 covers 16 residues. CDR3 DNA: TGTGCCATCAGTGATCCATCGAACAGGGTGCTCAATGAGCAGTTCTTC. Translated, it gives CAISDPSNRVLNEQFF.

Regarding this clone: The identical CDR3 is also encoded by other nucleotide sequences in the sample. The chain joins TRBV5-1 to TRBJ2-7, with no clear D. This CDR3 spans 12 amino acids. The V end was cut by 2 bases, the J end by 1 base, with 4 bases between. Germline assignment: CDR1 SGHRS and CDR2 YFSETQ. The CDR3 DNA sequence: TGCGCCAGCAGCTTAGAGTCCTACGAGCAGTACTTC. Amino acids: CASSLESYEQYF.

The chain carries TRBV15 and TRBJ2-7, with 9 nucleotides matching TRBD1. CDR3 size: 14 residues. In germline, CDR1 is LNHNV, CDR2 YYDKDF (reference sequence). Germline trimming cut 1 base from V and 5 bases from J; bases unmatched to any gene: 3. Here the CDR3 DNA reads TGTGCCACCAGCAGAGGACAGGGGGTGCACGAGCAGTACTTC. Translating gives CATSRGQGVHEQYF. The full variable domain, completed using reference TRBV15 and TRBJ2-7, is DAMVIQNPRYQVTQFGKPVTLSCSQTLNHNVMYWYQQKSSQAPKLLFHYYDKDFNNEADTPDNFQSRRPNTSFCFLDIRSPGLGDTAMYLCATSRGQGVHEQYFGPGTRLTVT.

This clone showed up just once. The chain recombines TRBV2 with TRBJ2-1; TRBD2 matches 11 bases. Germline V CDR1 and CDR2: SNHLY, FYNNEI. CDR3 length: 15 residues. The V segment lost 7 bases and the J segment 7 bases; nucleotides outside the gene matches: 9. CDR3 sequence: CASIHGLAGGNEQFF. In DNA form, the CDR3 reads TGTGCCAGCATTCATGGACTAGCGGGCGGAAATGAGCAGTTCTTC.

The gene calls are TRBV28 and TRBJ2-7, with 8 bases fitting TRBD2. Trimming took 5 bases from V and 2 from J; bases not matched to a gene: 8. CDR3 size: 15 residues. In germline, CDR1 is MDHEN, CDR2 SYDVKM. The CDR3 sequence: CASSVPPGLAYEQYF. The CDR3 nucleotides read TGTGCCAGCAGTGTCCCTCCGGGACTAGCCTACGAGCAGTACTTC.

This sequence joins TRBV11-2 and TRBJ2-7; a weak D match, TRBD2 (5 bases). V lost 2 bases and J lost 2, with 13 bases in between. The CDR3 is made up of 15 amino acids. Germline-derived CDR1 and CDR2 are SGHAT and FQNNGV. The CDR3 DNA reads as TGTGCCAGCAGCTTAACTAGAATTTCAGCCTACGAGCAGTACTTC. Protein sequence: CASSLTRISAYEQYF.

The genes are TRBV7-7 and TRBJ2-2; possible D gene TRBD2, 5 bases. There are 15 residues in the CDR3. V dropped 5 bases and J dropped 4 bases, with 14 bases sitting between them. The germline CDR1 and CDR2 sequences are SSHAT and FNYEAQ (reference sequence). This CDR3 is CASSLGPAGTGELFF. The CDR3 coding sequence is TGTGCCAGCAGCCTTGGCCCGGCGGGCACCGGGGAGCTGTTTTTT.

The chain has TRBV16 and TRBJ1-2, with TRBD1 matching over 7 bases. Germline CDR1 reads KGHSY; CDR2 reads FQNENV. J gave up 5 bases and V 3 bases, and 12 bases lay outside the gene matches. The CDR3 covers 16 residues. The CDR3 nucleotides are TGTGCCAGCAGCCATCTATGGCGACAGGGACCTTATGGCTACACCTTC. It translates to CASSHLWRQGPYGYTF. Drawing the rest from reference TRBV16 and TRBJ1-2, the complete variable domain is GEEVAQTPKHLVRGEGQKAKLYCAPIKGHSYVFWYQQVLKNEFKFLISFQNENVFDETGMPKERFSAKCLPNSPCSLEIQATKLEDSAVYFCASSHLWRQGPYGYTFGSGTRLTVV.

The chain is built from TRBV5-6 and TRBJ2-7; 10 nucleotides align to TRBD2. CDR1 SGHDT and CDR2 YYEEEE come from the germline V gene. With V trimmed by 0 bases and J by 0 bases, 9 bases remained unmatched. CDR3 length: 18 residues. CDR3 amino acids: CASSLGGSGRPLSYEQYF. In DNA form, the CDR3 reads TGTGCCAGCAGCTTGGGGGGTAGCGGGAGGCCCCTCTCCTACGAGCAGTACTTC. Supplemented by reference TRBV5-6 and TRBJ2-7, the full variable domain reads DAGVTQSPTHLIKTRGQQVTLRCSPKSGHDTVSWYQQALGQGPQFIFQYYEEEERQRGNFPDRFSGHQFPNYSSELNVNALLLGDSALYLCASSLGGSGRPLSYEQYFGPGTRLTVT.

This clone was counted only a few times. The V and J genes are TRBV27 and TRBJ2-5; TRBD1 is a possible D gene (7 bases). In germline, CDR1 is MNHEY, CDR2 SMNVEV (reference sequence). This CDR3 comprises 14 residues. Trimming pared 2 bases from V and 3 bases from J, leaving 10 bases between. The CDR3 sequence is CASSLRGTEETQYF. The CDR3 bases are TGTGCCAGCAGTTTACGGGGGACAGAAGAGACCCAGTACTTC.

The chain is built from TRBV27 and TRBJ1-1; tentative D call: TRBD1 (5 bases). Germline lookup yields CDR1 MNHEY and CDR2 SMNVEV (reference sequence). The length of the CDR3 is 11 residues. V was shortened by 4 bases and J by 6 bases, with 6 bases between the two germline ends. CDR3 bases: TGTGCCAGCAGTTCGGGGGCTGAAGCTTTCTTT. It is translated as CASSSGAEAFF.

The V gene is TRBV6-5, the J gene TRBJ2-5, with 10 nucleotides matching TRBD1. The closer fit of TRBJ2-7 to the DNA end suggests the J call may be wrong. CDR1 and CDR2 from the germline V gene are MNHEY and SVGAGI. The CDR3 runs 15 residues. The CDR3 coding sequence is TGTGCCAGCAGCAGCTTTCCGGGACAGGGGAGCGAGCAGTACTTC. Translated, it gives CASSSFPGQGSEQYF.

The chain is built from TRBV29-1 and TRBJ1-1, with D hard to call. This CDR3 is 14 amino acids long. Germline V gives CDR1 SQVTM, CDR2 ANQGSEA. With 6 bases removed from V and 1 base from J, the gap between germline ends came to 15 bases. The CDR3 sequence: CSVSPSIRNTEAFF. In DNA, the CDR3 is TGCAGCGTATCCCCCAGTATCCGGAACACTGAAGCTTTCTTT.

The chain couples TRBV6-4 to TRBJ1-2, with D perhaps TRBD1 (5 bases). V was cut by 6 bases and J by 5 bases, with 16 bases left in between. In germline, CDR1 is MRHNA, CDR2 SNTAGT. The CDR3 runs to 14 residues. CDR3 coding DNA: TGTGCCAGCAGGCCGGGGACGGAGGGATATGGCTACACCTTC. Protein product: CASRPGTEGYGYTF.

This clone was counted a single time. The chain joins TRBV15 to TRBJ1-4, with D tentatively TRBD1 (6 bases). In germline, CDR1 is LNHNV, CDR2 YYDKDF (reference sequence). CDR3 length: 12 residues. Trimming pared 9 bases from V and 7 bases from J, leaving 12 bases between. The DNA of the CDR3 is TGTGCCACTGGGGACAACCCTGAAAAACTGTTTTTT. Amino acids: CATGDNPEKLFF.

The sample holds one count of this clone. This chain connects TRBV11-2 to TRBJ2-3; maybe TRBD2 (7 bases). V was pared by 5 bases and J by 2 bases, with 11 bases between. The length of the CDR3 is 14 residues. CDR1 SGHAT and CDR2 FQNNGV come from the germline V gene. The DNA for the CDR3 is TGTGCCAGCAGCCGGGGGGCTATCACAGATACGCAGTATTTT. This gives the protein CASSRGAITDTQYF.

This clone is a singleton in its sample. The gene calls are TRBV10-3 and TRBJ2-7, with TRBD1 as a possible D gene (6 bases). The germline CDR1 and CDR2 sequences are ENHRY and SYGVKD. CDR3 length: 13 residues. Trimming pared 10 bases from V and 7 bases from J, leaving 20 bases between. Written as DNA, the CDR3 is TGTGCCAGCCTGGGACACTCGTCTGAGGAGCAGTACTTC. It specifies CASLGHSSEEQYF.

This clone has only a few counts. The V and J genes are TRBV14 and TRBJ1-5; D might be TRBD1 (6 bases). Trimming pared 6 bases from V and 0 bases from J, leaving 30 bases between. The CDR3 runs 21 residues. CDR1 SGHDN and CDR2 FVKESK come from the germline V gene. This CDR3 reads CASSHHPGKTTGRNSNQPQHF. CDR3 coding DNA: TGTGCCAGCAGTCACCACCCAGGGAAAACGACAGGTCGAAATAGCAATCAGCCCCAGCATTTT.

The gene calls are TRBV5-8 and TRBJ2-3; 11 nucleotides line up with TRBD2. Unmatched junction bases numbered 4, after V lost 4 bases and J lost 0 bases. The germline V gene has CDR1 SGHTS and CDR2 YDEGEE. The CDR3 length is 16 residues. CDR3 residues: CASSLGLAASTDTQYF. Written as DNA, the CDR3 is TGTGCCAGCAGCCTGGGACTAGCGGCAAGCACAGATACGCAGTATTTT.

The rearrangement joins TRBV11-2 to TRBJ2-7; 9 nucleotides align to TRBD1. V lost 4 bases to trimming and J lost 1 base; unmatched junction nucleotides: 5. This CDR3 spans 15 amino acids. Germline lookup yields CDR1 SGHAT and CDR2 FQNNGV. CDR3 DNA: TGTGCCAGCAGCTATGGACAGGGGCCTTCCTACGAGCAGTACTTC. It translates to CASSYGQGPSYEQYF.

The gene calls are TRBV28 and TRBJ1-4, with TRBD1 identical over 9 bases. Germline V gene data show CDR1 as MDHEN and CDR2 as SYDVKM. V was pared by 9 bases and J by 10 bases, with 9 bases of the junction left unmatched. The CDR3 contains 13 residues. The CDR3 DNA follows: TGTGCCAGTCGACAGGGGGGGTATGGAAAACTGTTTTTT. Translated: CASRQGGYGKLFF.

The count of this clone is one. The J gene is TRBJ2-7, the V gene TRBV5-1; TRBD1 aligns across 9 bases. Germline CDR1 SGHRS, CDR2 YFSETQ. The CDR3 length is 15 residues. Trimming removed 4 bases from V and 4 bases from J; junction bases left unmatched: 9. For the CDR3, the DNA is TGCGCCAGCAGCGCGGGACAGGGCGTGGGATACGAGCAGTACTTC. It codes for CASSAGQGVGYEQYF.